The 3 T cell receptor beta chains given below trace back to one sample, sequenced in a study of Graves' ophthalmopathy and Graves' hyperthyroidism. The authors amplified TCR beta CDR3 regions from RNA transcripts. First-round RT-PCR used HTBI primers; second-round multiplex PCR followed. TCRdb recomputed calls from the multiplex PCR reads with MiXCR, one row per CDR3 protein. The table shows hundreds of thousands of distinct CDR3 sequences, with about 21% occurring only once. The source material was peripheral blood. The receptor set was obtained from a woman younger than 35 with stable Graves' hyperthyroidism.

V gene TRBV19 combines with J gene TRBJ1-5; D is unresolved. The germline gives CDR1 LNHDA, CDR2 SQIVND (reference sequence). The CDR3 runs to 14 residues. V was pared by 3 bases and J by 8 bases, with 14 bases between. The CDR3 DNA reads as TGTGCCAGTAGTATTCCTCGTACCGGGGAGCCCCAGCATTTT. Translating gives CASSIPRTGEPQHF.

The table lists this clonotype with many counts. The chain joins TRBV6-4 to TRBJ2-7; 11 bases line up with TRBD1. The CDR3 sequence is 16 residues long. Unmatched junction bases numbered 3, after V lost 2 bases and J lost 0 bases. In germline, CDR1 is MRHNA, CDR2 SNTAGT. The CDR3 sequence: CASSDPGTGGSYEQYF. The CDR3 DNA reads TGTGCCAGCAGTGACCCCGGGACAGGGGGCTCCTACGAGCAGTACTTC.

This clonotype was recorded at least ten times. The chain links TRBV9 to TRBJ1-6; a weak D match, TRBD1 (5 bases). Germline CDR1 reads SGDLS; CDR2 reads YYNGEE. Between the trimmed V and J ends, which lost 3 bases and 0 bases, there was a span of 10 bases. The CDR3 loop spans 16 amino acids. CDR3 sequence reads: CASSGQDSSYNSPLHF. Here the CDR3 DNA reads TGTGCCAGCAGCGGTCAAGACAGCTCCTATAATTCACCCCTCCACTTT. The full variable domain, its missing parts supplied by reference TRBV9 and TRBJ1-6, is DSGVTQTPKHLITATGQRVTLRCSPRSGDLSVYWYQQSLDQGLQFLIQYYNGEERAKGNILERFSAQQFPDLHSELNLSSLELGDSALYFCASSGQDSSYNSPLHFGNGTRLTVT.